A selection of T cell receptor beta chains follows, all from one sample in a study of PD-1 blockade in classical Hodgkin lymphoma. Profiled with immunoSEQ multiplex PCR; TCRdb holds only in-frame clones, not every one. In the table there are 90,000 or so clones, around 90% of which are singletons. The specimen was peripheral blood mononuclear cells (PBMCs), collected before the second cycle of nivolumab. Source of these receptors: a human donor with classical Hodgkin lymphoma. CDR3s include the opening cysteine and the closing phenylalanine or tryptophan. Fields, in order: D gene, J gene, clone size, V gene, CDR3 DNA, CDR3 protein. A D gene is named only where the DNA matches it firmly. A clone size is listed for some rows: how often the clone was seen (once, few, many), or a class if it is expanded.

>TRBD2|TRBJ2-1|.|TRBV30
TGTGCCTGGACCCGGACTAGCGGGGGGTACAATGAGCAGTTCTTC
CAWTRTSGGYNEQFF
>TRBD2|TRBJ2-1|.|TRBV19
TGTGCCAGTAGTACCCTAGCGGGAGTTCAGCACAATGAGCAGTTCTTC
CASSTLAGVQHNEQFF
>.|TRBJ2-7|once|TRBV4-1
TGCGCCAGCAGCCAAGCTGGCGAAGGGGCTAACTCCTACGAGCAGTACTTC
CASSQAGEGANSYEQYF
>.|TRBJ2-7|.|TRBV2
TGTGCCATCCGGTCCGTCGGGCAGTACTTC
CAIRSVGQYF
>TRBD1|TRBJ2-7|.|TRBV7-9
TGTGCCAGCAGCTTAGAGAGGACAGGGTCCTACGAGCAGTACTTC
CASSLERTGSYEQYF
>.|TRBJ2-7|.|TRBV2
TGTGCCAGCAGTTTGACAGGTTCCTACGAGCAGTACTTC
CASSLTGSYEQYF
>.|TRBJ2-3|.|TRBV5-1
TGCGCCAGCAGCACCGGGGGTTGGGCCCCCACAGATACGCAGTATTTT
CASSTGGWAPTDTQYF
>.|TRBJ2-7|.|TRBV14
TGTGCCAGCAGCCAACCGGGACAAACCTCCTACGAGCAGTACTTC
CASSQPGQTSYEQYF
>.|TRBJ2-7|.|TRBV27
TGTGCCAGCAGTTTAATCGGCCAGGGTCAAACCTCGAGATACGAGCAGTACTTC
CASSLIGQGQTSRYEQYF
>TRBD2|TRBJ2-7|.|TRBV28
TGTGCCAGCAGTTTATCCCGACTAGCGGGAGTTCTCTCCTACGAGCAGTACTTC
CASSLSRLAGVLSYEQYF
>.|TRBJ2-7|.|TRBV25-1
TGTGCCAGCAGTCTTTACGAGCAGTACTTC
CASSLYEQYF
>TRBD1|TRBJ2-2|.|TRBV2
TGTGCCAGCGGCGGACCCCGACAGGGAAACACCGGGGAGCTGTTTTTT
CASGGPRQGNTGELFF
>.|TRBJ1-4|.|TRBV5-1
TGCGCCAGCAGCTTGGCCCTGGCCCTGGGGTATCCCACTAATGAAAAACTGTTTTTT
CASSLALALGYPTNEKLFF
>.|TRBJ2-1|.|TRBV30
TGTGCCTGGACAGTAAGCTCCTACAATGAGCAGTTCTTC
CAWTVSSYNEQFF
>.|TRBJ2-2|.|TRBV9
TGTGCCAGCAGCAAACAGTGGGCGAACACCGGGGAGCTGTTTTTT
CASSKQWANTGELFF
>.|TRBJ1-4|.|TRBV2
TGTGCCAGCAGTGAACGGGCAACTAATGAAAAACTGTTTTTT
CASSERATNEKLFF
>TRBD1|TRBJ1-5|.|TRBV6-1
TGTGCCAGCAGTGATAGCACAGGGGCCGGTCAGCCCCAGCATTTT
CASSDSTGAGQPQHF
>.|TRBJ2-2|.|TRBV7-2
TGTGCCAGCAGCCTACGGAGAGGGACCGGGGAGCTGTTTTTT
CASSLRRGTGELFF
>.|TRBJ1-2|.|TRBV28
TGTGCCAGCAGTTTTTCTGTGGCCGGTTTTAGCTACACCTTC
CASSFSVAGFSYTF
>.|TRBJ1-1|.|TRBV28
TGTGCCAGCACCTCCGGGGGAGTGGGAACTGAAGCTTTCTTT
CASTSGGVGTEAFF
>.|TRBJ1-2|.|TRBV9
TGTGCCAGCAGCGTAACGGACAGCCAAAATTATGGCTACACCTTC
CASSVTDSQNYGYTF
>TRBD2|TRBJ2-1|.|TRBV5-1
TGCGCCAGCAGCTTGGATTTAGGGCTAGCGGGAGTAGAGCAGTTCTTC
CASSLDLGLAGVEQFF
>TRBD2|TRBJ2-7|.|TRBV5-6
TGTGCCAGCAGCTACGGGACTAGCGGGTCCGAGCAGTACTTC
CASSYGTSGSEQYF
>.|TRBJ1-2|.|TRBV5-1
TGCGCCAGCAGCTTAACGGAGGGGAGCGACTATGGCTACACCTTC
CASSLTEGSDYGYTF
>.|TRBJ2-7|.|TRBV5-1
TGCGCCAGCAGCTTGGGAGGGGTATCCTACGAGCAGTACTTC
CASSLGGVSYEQYF
>TRBD1|TRBJ2-2|.|TRBV30
TGTGCCTGGAGTACCCCCGGGACAGGGGCCGCCGGGGAGCTGTTTTTT
CAWSTPGTGAAGELFF
>.|TRBJ2-1|.|TRBV11-1
TGTGCCAGCAGCCCGGGACCTTTGGCCAGTGAGCAGTTCTTC
CASSPGPLASEQFF
>.|TRBJ1-2|.|TRBV7-9
TGTGCCAGCAGCTTAGTAATAGAGTGGGGATCCTATGGCTACACCTTC
CASSLVIEWGSYGYTF